The 24 T cell receptor beta chains in this list originate from one sample, sequenced in a study of control samples from healthy donors and cancer patients. Clones were read by immunoSEQ multiplex PCR, and TCRdb kept only the in-frame ones, dropping some. Of 65,000 to 100,000 clones in the sample, around 87% were seen once. The sequenced sample was blood. These TCRs come from a man between 45 and 60 years old in good health.

The CDR3 loop reads CASSPRLGDTQYF. The CDR3 DNA is TGTGCCAGCTCACCACGGCTCGGAGATACGCAGTATTTT. The chain carries TRBV18 and TRBJ2-3; D unclear. CDR3 length equals 13 residues. CDR1 and CDR2 (germline): KGHSH, LQKENI. Trimming stripped 1 base from V and 5 bases from J, with 7 bases between.

The chain is built from TRBV28 and TRBJ1-4; D not resolved. Trimming left V 3 bases short and J 6 bases short, with 23 bases between. This CDR3 region has 18 residues. Per germline, CDR1 MDHEN and CDR2 SYDVKM. Written as DNA, the CDR3 is TGTGCCAGCAGTTTGGTCCCCGCCTCATTAAGATGGTATGAAAAACTGTTTTTT. It yields the protein CASSLVPASLRWYEKLFF.

V is TRBV9 and J is TRBJ1-1; 11 bases are a match to TRBD1. The V and J ends lost 4 bases and 5 bases, in that order; junction bases with no gene match: 7. CDR1 and CDR2 (germline): SGDLS, YYNGEE. CDR3 length equals 15 residues. CDR3 DNA: TGTGCCAGCAGCACAGGGACAGGGGGAGGGACTGAAGCTTTCTTT. This translates into CASSTGTGGGTEAFF. Full variable domain (rest looked up from reference TRBV9 and TRBJ1-1): DSGVTQTPKHLITATGQRVTLRCSPRSGDLSVYWYQQSLDQGLQFLIQYYNGEERAKGNILERFSAQQFPDLHSELNLSSLELGDSALYFCASSTGTGGGTEAFFGQGTRLTVV.

The rearrangement uses TRBV6-5 and TRBJ2-3; TRBD1 agrees at 8 bases. The V gene's germline CDR1 is MNHEY and CDR2 SVGAGI. Germline trimming cut 0 bases from V and 3 bases from J; bases unmatched to any gene: 2. This CDR3 contains 15 residues. CDR3 sequence: CASSYSNRGTDTQYF. The DNA of the CDR3 is TGTGCCAGCAGTTACTCGAACAGGGGGACAGATACGCAGTATTTT.

This chain uses TRBV7-8 with TRBJ1-1, with unresolved D. Germline CDR1 SGHVS, CDR2 FQNEAQ. Trimming removed 6 bases from V and 5 bases from J, with 7 bases in between. The CDR3 runs to 11 residues. The CDR3 DNA follows: TGTGCCAGCAGGGAGTCGACTGAAGCTTTCTTT. Amino acids: CASRESTEAFF.

On this clone itself: One junction end does not reproduce the germline sequence, and a read error may be involved. The chain uses TRBV2 and TRBJ1-2, with TRBD1 as a possible D gene (5 bases). There are 14 residues in the CDR3. Germline V gene lookup returns CDR1 SNHLY and CDR2 FYNNEI. The CDR3 is CAGCLNPGLPPEAF. CDR3 nucleotide sequence: TGTGCCGGATGTTTAAACCCGGGACTTCCCCCGGAGGCCTTC.

This clone was detected a few times. The chain uses TRBV2 and TRBJ1-2; no definite D call. Trimming stripped 4 bases from V and 2 bases from J, with 8 bases between. Per germline, CDR1 SNHLY and CDR2 FYNNEI. The CDR3 totals 13 residues. CDR3 residues: CASSVLGNYGYTF. The CDR3 DNA follows: TGTGCCAGCAGTGTACTTGGCAACTATGGCTACACCTTC. Looking up the rest from reference TRBV2 and TRBJ1-2 gives the full variable domain: EPEVTQTPSHQVTQMGQEVILRCVPISNHLYFYWYRQILGQKVEFLVSFYNNEISEKSEIFDDQFSVERPDGSNFTLKIRSTKLEDSAMYFCASSVLGNYGYTFGSGTRLTVV.

The chain has TRBV4-2 and TRBJ1-2; possibly TRBD1 for D (6 bases). This CDR3 has 13 residues. V gave up 0 bases and J gave up 6 bases, with 8 bases separating them. Germline V CDR1 and CDR2: LGHNA, YNFKEQ. The DNA for the CDR3 is TGTGCCAGCAGCCAAGATACAGGGAATGGCTACACCTTC. Encoded protein: CASSQDTGNGYTF.

CDR3 DNA sequence: TGTGCCAGCACCAAAGGAACTACGGACACTGAAGCTTTCTTT. Protein sequence: CASTKGTTDTEAFF. V is TRBV2 and J is TRBJ1-1; D is undetermined. The CDR3 length is 14 residues. Germline lookup yields CDR1 SNHLY and CDR2 FYNNEI. Trimming cost V 7 bases and J 3 bases, with 15 bases left between them.

This clone was counted a single time. J is TRBJ1-6 and V is TRBV18, with D unclear. This CDR3 has 19 amino acids. V was trimmed by 3 bases and J by 5 bases, leaving 23 bases between them. Germline lookup yields CDR1 KGHSH and CDR2 LQKENI. The CDR3 nucleotides read TGTGCCAGCTCACCGAGTCCCGTGATAGGCGATTCCGATAATTCACCCCTCCACTTT. Translated, it gives CASSPSPVIGDSDNSPLHF.

V is TRBV18 and J is TRBJ2-1, with D perhaps matching TRBD1 or TRBD2 (5 bases each). Germline lookup yields CDR1 KGHSH and CDR2 LQKENI. This CDR3 is built from 13 residues. Trimming removed 8 bases at V and 7 bases at J, with 15 bases between. The DNA of the CDR3 is TGTGCCAGCGCTTTGGGACGACAGAATGAGCAGTTCTTC. Its protein product is CASALGRQNEQFF.

This rearrangement joins TRBV30 to TRBJ1-2; the D is unclear. This CDR3 has 12 residues. Germline V gene data show CDR1 as GTSNPN and CDR2 as SVGIG (reference sequence). Deletions cut 2 bases from V and 1 base from J, with 5 bases between. CDR3 nucleotide sequence: TGTGCCTGGAGTCAGGTTAACTATGGCTACACCTTC. Protein: CAWSQVNYGYTF.

The rearrangement uses TRBV28 and TRBJ1-5; 8 nucleotides line up with TRBD1. Trimming at V came to 6 bases and at J to 6 bases, leaving 10 bases not matched to a gene. Germline V gives CDR1 MDHEN, CDR2 SYDVKM. CDR3 length equals 15 residues. The CDR3 DNA reads TGTGCCAGCAGCCTGGGGCAGGGGGCGAGTCAGCCCCAGCATTTT. This gives the protein CASSLGQGASQPQHF. The whole variable domain, filled in from reference TRBV28 and TRBJ1-5, reads DVKVTQSSRYLVKRTGEKVFLECVQDMDHENMFWYRQDPGLGLRLIYFSYDVKMKEKGDIPEGYSVSREKKERFSLILESASTNQTSMYLCASSLGQGASQPQHFGDGTRLSIL.

The chain couples TRBV27 to TRBJ1-2; a possible D gene is TRBD1 (5 bases). Germline V lookup: CDR1 MNHEY, CDR2 SMNVEV (reference sequence). The CDR3 is 14 residues long. V was cut by 6 bases and J by 2 bases, with 13 bases left in between. The CDR3: CASSPKRQNYGYTF. Here the CDR3 DNA reads TGTGCCAGCAGCCCTAAAAGACAGAACTATGGCTACACCTTC.

This rearrangement joins TRBV19 to TRBJ1-2; TRBD1 is a possible D gene (6 bases). Germline values: CDR1 LNHDA, CDR2 SQIVND (reference sequence). The CDR3 has 11 residues. Trimming took 6 bases from V and 6 from J, leaving 8 bases between them. The CDR3 loop is CASRWGHGYTF. Written as DNA, the CDR3 is TGTGCCAGTAGATGGGGGCATGGCTACACCTTC.

The gene calls are TRBV30 and TRBJ1-2, with a tentative D call TRBD1 (5 bases). The germline V and J ends were trimmed by 1 base and 4 bases, with 10 bases remaining between them. The CDR3 extends over 13 amino acids. Per germline, CDR1 GTSNPN and CDR2 SVGIG (reference sequence). The CDR3 is CAWSGGFSYGYTF. CDR3 bases: TGTGCCTGGAGTGGGGGGTTTAGCTATGGCTACACCTTC.

As to this clone: One end of the junction does not line up with germline, which may come from a read error. The chain is built from TRBV10-3 and TRBJ1-4; D unresolved. Looked up from germline, CDR1 is ENHRY and CDR2 is SYGVKD. The CDR3 runs to 13 residues. The CDR3 DNA sequence: TGTGCCGTCAGCGGAGGGCCGGATGAAAAACTGTTTTTT. This gives the protein CAVSGGPDEKLFF.

The gene calls are TRBV30 and TRBJ1-2; 11 bases align to TRBD1. J was trimmed by 0 bases and V by 7 bases; bases with no gene match: 7. This CDR3 region has 15 residues. Looked up from germline, CDR1 is GTSNPN and CDR2 is SVGIG (reference sequence). The CDR3 DNA reads as TGTGCCTCAGGGACAGGGGGTTTTACTAACTATGGCTACACCTTC. Its translation: CASGTGGFTNYGYTF.

This chain connects TRBV15 to TRBJ1-1, with a possible D match to TRBD1 (5 bases). The CDR3 is 15 amino acids. V lost 6 bases, J lost 5 bases, and 19 bases lay in between. Germline CDR1 is LNHNV and CDR2 is YYDKDF (reference sequence). As DNA, the CDR3 is TGTGCCACCAGGGGAGGGCAGGGATGGGATACTGAAGCTTTCTTT. This encodes CATRGGQGWDTEAFF.

The chain's CDR3 is CASSYYLGPRTF. The CDR3 DNA reads as TGTGCCAGCAGCTATTACCTCGGGCCACGAACCTTC. J is TRBJ1-2 and V is TRBV14; D gene unclear. Germline V gene sequence: CDR1 SGHDN, CDR2 FVKESK. The V gene lost 5 bases and the J gene lost 14 bases, with 18 bases spanning the gap. This CDR3 comprises 12 residues.

The J gene is TRBJ1-2, the V gene TRBV5-1, with D maybe TRBD1 (6 bases). Trimming left V 4 bases short and J 6 bases short, with 19 bases between. CDR1 SGHRS and CDR2 YFSETQ come from the germline V gene. The CDR3 has 15 residues. Written as DNA, the CDR3 is TGCGCCAGCAGCCCCACCATCGACAGGATCCATGGCTACACCTTC. This codes for CASSPTIDRIHGYTF.

The genes are TRBV9 and TRBJ2-7; D uncertain. V was trimmed by 0 bases and J by 3 bases, leaving 7 bases between them. The germline CDR1 and CDR2 sequences are SGDLS and YYNGEE. This CDR3 region has 13 residues. For the CDR3, the DNA is TGTGCCAGCAGCGTAGGGGTAGGCTACGAGCAGTACTTC. It translates to CASSVGVGYEQYF.

The V and J genes are TRBV6-1 and TRBJ2-1; tentative D call: TRBD2 (5 bases). The V end lost 3 bases, the J end lost 8 bases, and 11 bases lay between the germline ends. The CDR3 is made up of 13 amino acids. The germline V gene has CDR1 MNHNS and CDR2 SASEGT. The CDR3 reads CASSDNTGDEQFF. The CDR3 DNA sequence: TGTGCCAGCAGTGACAATACCGGGGATGAGCAGTTCTTC.

This clone came up once. The CDR3 coding sequence is TGTGCCAGCAGTTCTCTAAACAGGGGAAGGGCTTCACCCCTCCACTTT. Protein: CASSSLNRGRASPLHF. V and J are TRBV6-5 and TRBJ1-6; 7 bases are shared with TRBD1. Per the germline V gene, CDR1 is MNHEY and CDR2 is SVGAGI. J gave up 9 bases and V 4 bases, and 12 bases lay outside the gene matches. The CDR3 spans 16 residues.